Listed here are 31 T cell receptor beta chains from one sample, sequenced in a study of identical twins. TCRdb processed the 5' RACE reads anew with MiXCR; each CDR3 protein has one entry. The table shows 690,000 or so distinct CDR3 sequences, with 8.6% occurring only once. The data were also submitted as part of a second study, on yellow fever vaccine responses in identical twins.

The sequencing sample was made of PBMCs. The origin of the receptors is a woman aged 18-29 years in good health.

This sequence joins TRBV4-3 and TRBJ2-3; the D gene is possibly TRBD1 (5 bases). Germline CDR1 and CDR2: LGHNA and YSLEER. V dropped 3 bases and J dropped 0 bases, with 10 bases sitting between them. This CDR3 region has 15 residues. Here the CDR3 reads CASSHSTVSTDTQYF. CDR3 sequence (DNA): TGCGCCAGCAGCCACTCGACAGTGAGCACAGATACGCAGTATTTT.

J is TRBJ1-2 and V is TRBV11-2; D is uncertain. The length of the CDR3 is 10 residues. Germline V gene data show CDR1 as SGHAT and CDR2 as FQNNGV. The V gene lost 10 bases and the J gene lost 4 bases, with 7 bases spanning the gap. The CDR3 loop is CATWAYGYTF. CDR3 nucleotides: TGTGCCACCTGGGCCTATGGCTACACCTTC.

This sequence joins TRBV9 and TRBJ2-3; 8 nucleotides align to TRBD2. The CDR3 loop spans 16 amino acids. Trimming at V came to 0 bases and at J to 3 bases, leaving 6 bases not matched to a gene. Germline loops: CDR1 SGDLS, CDR2 YYNGEE. CDR3: CASSVAGGIITDTQYF. The CDR3 DNA reads TGTGCCAGCAGCGTAGCGGGAGGGATAATAACAGATACGCAGTATTTT.

This clonotype was seen repeatedly, ten times or more. The V and J genes are TRBV29-1 and TRBJ2-2; D unresolved. With 5 bases removed from V and 0 bases from J, the gap between germline ends came to 10 bases. The germline V gene encodes CDR1 SQVTM and CDR2 ANQGSEA. This CDR3 has 14 residues. This CDR3 is CSVMLSTNTGELFF. As DNA, the CDR3 is TGCAGCGTTATGTTATCCACGAACACCGGGGAGCTGTTTTTT.

In this sample, this clonotype turned up a few times. This chain links TRBV20-1 with TRBJ1-4; D remains unclear. Trimming removed 3 bases from V and 0 bases from J, with 8 bases in between. This CDR3 has 14 residues. Germline-derived CDR1 and CDR2 are DFQATT and SNEGSKA (reference sequence). The CDR3 sequence: CSARLTPTNEKLFF. CDR3 in DNA: TGCAGTGCTAGGCTCACCCCAACTAATGAAAAACTGTTTTTT.

This clonotype has only a few counts. The V gene is TRBV20-1, the J gene TRBJ2-7; possible D gene TRBD2, 6 bases. The V end was cut by 1 base, the J end by 0 bases, with 16 bases between. Germline CDR1 is DFQATT and CDR2 is SNEGSKA (reference sequence). CDR3 length equals 16 residues. CDR3 DNA sequence: TGCAGTGCTAGAGGCGATACTAGCCATTCCTCCTACGAGCAGTACTTC. It specifies CSARGDTSHSSYEQYF.

This clonotype was seen only a few times. The CDR3 spells CASSEKLVNEQFF. The DNA of the CDR3 is TGTGCCAGCAGTGAAAAATTGGTCAATGAGCAGTTCTTC. This chain joins TRBV25-1 and TRBJ2-1; D unclear. Germline loops: CDR1 MGHDK, CDR2 SYGVNS. Trimming cost V 2 bases and J 6 bases, with 8 bases left between them. The CDR3 is made up of 13 amino acids.

This sequence joins TRBV5-1 and TRBJ2-1, with TRBD1 matching 7 bases. CDR1 and CDR2 from the germline V gene are SGHRS and YFSETQ. V was pared by 4 bases and J by 5 bases, with 12 bases of the junction left unmatched. The CDR3 runs to 16 residues. The chain's CDR3 is CASSTTTGVRHNEQFF. The CDR3 DNA reads TGCGCCAGCAGCACGACAACAGGGGTACGTCACAATGAGCAGTTCTTC.

The chain employs TRBV6-1 and TRBJ2-7; 9 positions match TRBD2. This CDR3 is 15 amino acids long. V shed 7 bases and J 5 bases; nucleotides not matched to a gene: 12. Germline CDR1 reads MNHNS; CDR2 reads SASEGT. CDR3 residues: CASNPYGGGADEQYF. For the CDR3, the DNA is TGTGCCAGCAACCCGTATGGCGGGGGGGCCGACGAGCAGTACTTC.

In its sample, this clonotype was seen many times. V usage is TRBV15 and J usage is TRBJ2-1; D ambiguous. The CDR3 consists of 15 residues. V was cut by 1 base and J by 3 bases, with 10 bases left in between. Germline lookup yields CDR1 LNHNV and CDR2 YYDKDF (reference sequence). CDR3 region: CATSRVGLSYNEQFF. CDR3 sequence (DNA): TGTGCCACCAGCAGAGTGGGTCTGAGCTACAATGAGCAGTTCTTC.

A few counts support this clonotype. This chain joins TRBV6-2 or TRBV6-3 and TRBJ2-7; 7 nucleotides match TRBD1. The V gene end was trimmed by 2 bases and the J gene end by 2 bases; junction bases not matched to a gene: 9. The CDR3 length is 16 residues. Germline-derived CDR1 and CDR2 are MNHEY and SVGEGT. The CDR3 nucleotides are TGTGCCAGCAGTTACGTGAGAGGCAGGGGGACCTACGAGCAGTACTTC. It translates to CASSYVRGRGTYEQYF.

V gene TRBV27 combines with J gene TRBJ2-3; 10 nucleotides agree with TRBD2. The CDR3 totals 15 residues. Germline CDR1 reads MNHEY; CDR2 reads SMNVEV (reference sequence). The V gene end was trimmed by 4 bases and the J gene end by 4 bases; junction bases not matched to a gene: 5. CDR3 coding DNA: TGTGCCAGCAGTTCAGGACTAGCGGATTCAGATACGCAGTATTTT. It is translated as CASSSGLADSDTQYF.

This clonotype was detected only a few times. The chain couples TRBV20-1 to TRBJ2-5; D ambiguous. The germline V gene has CDR1 DFQATT and CDR2 SNEGSKA (reference sequence). The CDR3 contains 16 residues. The V end was cut by 6 bases, the J end by 3 bases, with 23 bases between. In DNA, the CDR3 is TGCAGTGCCGAGACGTTGCGAGAAGCTGCGAAAGAGACCCAGTACTTC. Translating gives CSAETLREAAKETQYF.

This clonotype is a singleton in its sample. V is TRBV2 and J is TRBJ2-7, with TRBD2 matching 10 bases. Germline V lookup: CDR1 SNHLY, CDR2 FYNNEI. Trimming cost V 10 bases and J 7 bases; bases outside gene matches: 25. The CDR3 totals 18 residues. CDR3 region: CAISPSSSGSKHRREQYF. CDR3 DNA sequence: TGTGCCATCAGCCCCTCCTCTAGCGGGAGCAAACATCGTCGGGAGCAGTACTTC.

This clonotype has just a few counts. The chain joins TRBV20-1 to TRBJ1-1, with unresolved D. Trimming stripped 1 base from V and 3 bases from J, with 9 bases between. The CDR3 consists of 13 residues. Germline V lookup: CDR1 DFQATT, CDR2 SNEGSKA (reference sequence). This CDR3 reads CSARVEGDTEAFF. CDR3 coding DNA: TGCAGTGCTAGAGTCGAGGGTGACACTGAAGCTTTCTTT.

This clonotype occurred many times. The chain is built from TRBV10-3 and TRBJ2-3, with TRBD2 matching over 8 bases. The V gene end was trimmed by 2 bases and the J gene end by 2 bases; junction bases not matched to a gene: 3. There are 15 residues in the CDR3. CDR1 ENHRY and CDR2 SYGVKD come from the germline V gene. CDR3 in amino acids: CAISEGSGATDTQYF. The CDR3 nucleotides are TGTGCCATCAGTGAGGGTAGCGGGGCCACAGATACGCAGTATTTT.

This clonotype was detected ten times or more. The chain employs TRBV12-3 or TRBV12-4 and TRBJ2-1; 9 bases line up with TRBD2. V trimming: 7 bases; J trimming: 6 bases; junction bases outside the gene matches: 4. This CDR3 is 13 amino acids long. This CDR3 reads CASIAGVGNEQFF. The DNA for the CDR3 is TGTGCCAGCATAGCGGGAGTGGGCAATGAGCAGTTCTTC.

About this clonotype itself: Relative to the germline gene, one junction end is altered; a read error may explain this. The chain couples TRBV28 to TRBJ2-7; 7 nucleotides align to TRBD1. Germline V lookup: CDR1 MDHEN, CDR2 SYDVKM. The CDR3 loop spans 10 amino acids. The CDR3 spells CASSMDRLHF. CDR3 DNA: TGTGCCAGCAGTATGGACAGGCTGCACTTC.

This clonotype was seen a handful of times. The chain employs TRBV6-5 and TRBJ2-1, with a tentative D call TRBD2 (5 bases). Germline lookup yields CDR1 MNHEY and CDR2 SVGAGI. Trimming removed 0 bases from V and 10 bases from J, with 13 bases in between. This CDR3 has 14 residues. The CDR3 bases are TGTGCCAGCAGTTACTCCCTAGCCGGAGGAGAGCAGTTCTTC. It encodes CASSYSLAGGEQFF.

This clonotype was detected a few times. The rearrangement joins TRBV11-2 to TRBJ2-7, with D possibly being TRBD1 (6 bases). The CDR3 totals 19 residues. The ends were cut back, 4 bases at V and 2 bases at J, with 27 bases in the middle. Germline V gene data show CDR1 as SGHAT and CDR2 as FQNNGV. CDR3 amino acids: CASSSEPLDSGHSPYEQYF. Here the CDR3 DNA reads TGTGCCAGCAGCTCAGAGCCACTAGACTCGGGACACTCTCCCTACGAGCAGTACTTC.

This clonotype has just a few counts. The J gene is TRBJ2-5, the V gene TRBV23-1; D gene ambiguous. TRBV23-1 is assigned to the ORF class and has an uncertain function. The CDR3 loop spans 22 amino acids. Trimming shortened V by 0 bases and J by 3 bases, and 32 bases separated the two germline ends. The CDR3 loop reads CASSQSEIDLPATEQIEETQYF. The DNA for the CDR3 is TGCGCCAGCAGTCAATCGGAGATTGACCTCCCGGCAACAGAACAGATTGAAGAGACCCAGTACTTC.

This clonotype was detected a few times. The chain is built from TRBV5-6 and TRBJ1-2; D possibly corresponds to TRBD1 (5 bases). The CDR3 is 14 residues long. The germline V and J ends were trimmed by 2 bases and 2 bases, with 10 bases remaining between them. Germline loops: CDR1 SGHDT, CDR2 YYEEEE. In DNA, the CDR3 is TGTGCCAGCAGCTTTGACAGATTCAACTATGGCTACACCTTC. Translating it yields CASSFDRFNYGYTF.

The table lists this clonotype with a few counts. The V and J genes are TRBV7-9 and TRBJ2-7; possibly TRBD1 for D (6 bases). CDR3 length equals 14 residues. Germline CDR1 SEHNR, CDR2 FQNEAQ (reference sequence). V was clipped by 5 bases and J by 3 bases, with 14 bases between them. This CDR3 reads CASSKTGQGYEQYF. CDR3 in DNA: TGTGCCAGCAGCAAAACGGGACAAGGCTACGAGCAGTACTTC.

This clonotype has a handful of counts. The chain links TRBV7-9 to TRBJ2-7; TRBD1 agrees at 10 bases. Germline V lookup: CDR1 SEHNR, CDR2 FQNEAQ (reference sequence). This CDR3 is built from 16 residues. V was pared by 5 bases and J by 6 bases, with 13 bases of the junction left unmatched. This CDR3 reads CASSPRARGQGSEQYF. The CDR3 coding sequence is TGTGCCAGCAGCCCCCGAGCCCGGGGACAGGGGTCCGAGCAGTACTTC.

J is TRBJ1-1 and V is TRBV9, with D possibly matching TRBD1 (6 bases). V dropped 0 bases and J dropped 7 bases, with 16 bases sitting between them. From germline, CDR1 is SGDLS and CDR2 YYNGEE. This CDR3 has 15 residues. CDR3 DNA sequence: TGTGCCAGCAGCGTAGCTCCCGGGACACCCCATGAAGCTTTCTTT. Translation gives CASSVAPGTPHEAFF.

The sample holds a few counts of this clonotype. The chain uses TRBV6-2 or TRBV6-3 and TRBJ2-1; D gene unclear. V was clipped by 2 bases and J by 6 bases, with 8 bases between them. The CDR3 totals 13 residues. Germline values: CDR1 MNHEY, CDR2 SVGEGT. CDR3 residues: CASSYLASNEQFF. DNA of the CDR3: TGTGCCAGCAGTTACCTCGCGTCCAATGAGCAGTTCTTC.

The chain joins TRBV11-2 to TRBJ2-7; 10 bases match TRBD1. Germline values: CDR1 SGHAT, CDR2 FQNNGV. V shed 3 bases and J 5 bases; nucleotides not matched to a gene: 4. There are 14 residues in the CDR3. CDR3 region: CASSFGTGVHEQYF. CDR3 sequence (DNA): TGTGCCAGCAGCTTTGGGACAGGGGTCCACGAGCAGTACTTC.

The chain is built from TRBV9 and TRBJ1-1; D is undetermined. The germline CDR1 and CDR2 sequences are SGDLS and YYNGEE. V gave up 0 bases and J gave up 3 bases, with 12 bases separating them. This CDR3 spans 15 amino acids. The CDR3 sequence: CASSVGGFWDTEAFF. The DNA for the CDR3 is TGTGCCAGCAGCGTAGGGGGTTTTTGGGACACTGAAGCTTTCTTT. Variable domain in full (rest from reference TRBV9 and TRBJ1-1): DSGVTQTPKHLITATGQRVTLRCSPRSGDLSVYWYQQSLDQGLQFLIQYYNGEERAKGNILERFSAQQFPDLHSELNLSSLELGDSALYFCASSVGGFWDTEAFFGQGTRLTVV.

In its sample, this clonotype was seen a few times. The gene calls are TRBV27 and TRBJ2-1; TRBD1 aligns across 8 bases. Looked up from germline, CDR1 is MNHEY and CDR2 is SMNVEV (reference sequence). The CDR3 has 14 residues. The ends lost 7 bases at V and 3 bases at J; junction bases unmatched: 5. DNA of the CDR3: TGTGCCAGCACCTTAGGACAGGGCTACAATGAGCAGTTCTTC. The encoded protein is CASTLGQGYNEQFF.

This clonotype was counted many times. The rearrangement joins TRBV3-1 to TRBJ1-6, with TRBD1 matching over 10 bases. After removal of 1 base from V and 9 bases from J, the junction contained 0 bases not matched to a gene. Germline V gene data show CDR1 as LGHDT and CDR2 as YNNKEL (reference sequence). The CDR3 contains 14 residues. The CDR3 reads CASSQGTGGSPLHF. The CDR3 DNA reads as TGTGCCAGCAGCCAAGGGACAGGGGGTTCACCCCTCCACTTT.

This clonotype was recorded a few times. J is TRBJ2-3 and V is TRBV3-1; D unresolved. The V gene lost 2 bases and the J gene lost 3 bases, with 12 bases spanning the gap. The length of the CDR3 is 15 residues. From germline, CDR1 is LGHDT and CDR2 YNNKEL (reference sequence). The CDR3 loop is CASSQTPAKTDTQYF. DNA for the CDR3: TGTGCCAGCAGCCAAACCCCAGCAAAAACAGATACGCAGTATTTT.